Described below is a single TCR beta chain sequence and its context. Its antigen remains unknown. Specified time point: 2015-2016 season, 7 days after influenza vaccination. Blood volume per time point ranged from 40 to 100 mL. V lost 7 bases and J lost 2, with 14 bases in between. This CDR3 has 14 residues. From germline, CDR1 is ENHRY and CDR2 SYGVKD. TCRB was sequenced at Survey level resolution. Clones were sequenced by immunoSEQ multiplex PCR, and TCRdb holds only the in-frame ones, with some missing. There are around 6,400 clones in the sample; more than 70% occur only once, and around 0.7% lies in the top ten. The record originates from a study of follicular helper T cells after annual influenza vaccination. Across the whole study: For some subjects, blood spans the 2013-2014, 2014-2015 and 2015-2016 annual vaccinations.

Study findings and constraints: Yearly vaccinations repeatedly recalled conserved clonotypes in ICOS+CD38+ cTfh.

V usage is TRBV10-3 and J usage is TRBJ1-1, with D perhaps TRBD1 (6 bases). The starting material was CXCR5+ CD38- circulating T follicular helper cells from blood, obtained 7 days after influenza vaccination. Subset indicated: circulating Tfh, non-naive CD4+CXCR5+PD-1+ (ICOS+CD38+ or ICOS-CD38-). This receptor was identified in an adult who received the influenza vaccine. The CDR3: CAITPGHQNTEAFF. CDR3 sequence (DNA): TGTGCCATCACCCCGGGACACCAAAACACTGAAGCTTTCTTT.